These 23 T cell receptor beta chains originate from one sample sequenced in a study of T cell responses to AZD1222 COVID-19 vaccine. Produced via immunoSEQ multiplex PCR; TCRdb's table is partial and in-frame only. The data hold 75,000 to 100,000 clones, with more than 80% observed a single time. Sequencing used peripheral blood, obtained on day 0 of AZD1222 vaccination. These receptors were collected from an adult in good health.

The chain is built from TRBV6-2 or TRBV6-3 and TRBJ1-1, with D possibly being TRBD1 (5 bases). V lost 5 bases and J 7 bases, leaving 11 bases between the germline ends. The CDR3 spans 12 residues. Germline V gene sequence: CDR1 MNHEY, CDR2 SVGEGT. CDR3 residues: CASSLGENEAFF. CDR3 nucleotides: TGTGCCAGCAGTCTGGGGGAGAATGAAGCTTTCTTT.

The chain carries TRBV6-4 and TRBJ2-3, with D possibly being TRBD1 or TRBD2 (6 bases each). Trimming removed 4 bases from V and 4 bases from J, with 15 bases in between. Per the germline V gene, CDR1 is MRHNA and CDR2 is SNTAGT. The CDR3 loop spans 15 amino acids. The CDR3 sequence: CASSAEAEGADTQYF. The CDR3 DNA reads TGTGCCAGCAGTGCGGAGGCGGAGGGGGCAGATACGCAGTATTTT.

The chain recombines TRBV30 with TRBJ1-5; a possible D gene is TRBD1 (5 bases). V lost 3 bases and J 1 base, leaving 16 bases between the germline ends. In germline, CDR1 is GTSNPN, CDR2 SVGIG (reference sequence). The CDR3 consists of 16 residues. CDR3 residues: CAWRDQGSGSNQPQHF. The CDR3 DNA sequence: TGTGCCTGGAGGGATCAGGGATCCGGGAGCAATCAGCCCCAGCATTTT.

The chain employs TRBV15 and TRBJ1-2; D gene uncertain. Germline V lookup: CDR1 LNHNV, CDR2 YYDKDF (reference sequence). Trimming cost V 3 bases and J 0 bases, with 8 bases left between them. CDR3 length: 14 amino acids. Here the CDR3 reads CATSRGNANYGYTF. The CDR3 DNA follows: TGTGCCACCAGCAGGGGCAATGCTAACTATGGCTACACCTTC.

The CDR3 bases are TGTGCCAGCAGTCAGAGCGGACAGTTTGAAAAACTGTTTTTT. It yields the protein CASSQSGQFEKLFF. This rearrangement joins TRBV28 to TRBJ1-4, with TRBD1 as a possible D gene (6 bases). Germline-derived CDR1 and CDR2 are MDHEN and SYDVKM. Trimming left V 5 bases short and J 7 bases short, with 14 bases between. The CDR3 spans 14 residues.

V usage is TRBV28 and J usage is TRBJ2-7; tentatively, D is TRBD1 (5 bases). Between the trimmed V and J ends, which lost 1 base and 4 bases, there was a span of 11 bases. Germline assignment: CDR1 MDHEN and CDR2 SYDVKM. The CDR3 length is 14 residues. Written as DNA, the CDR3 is TGTGCCAGCAGTTTATTCCTTAGGGGTTACGAGCAGTACTTC. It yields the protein CASSLFLRGYEQYF.

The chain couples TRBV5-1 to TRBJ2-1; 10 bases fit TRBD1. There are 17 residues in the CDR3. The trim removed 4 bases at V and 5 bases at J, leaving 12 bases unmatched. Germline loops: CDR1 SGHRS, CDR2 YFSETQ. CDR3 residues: CASSLGQGKDTHNEQFF. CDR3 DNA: TGCGCCAGCAGCCTGGGACAGGGGAAGGACACACACAATGAGCAGTTCTTC. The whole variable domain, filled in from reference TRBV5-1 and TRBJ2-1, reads KAGVTQTPRYLIKTRGQQVTLSCSPISGHRSVSWYQQTPGQGLQFLFEYFSETQRNKGNFPGRFSGRQFSNSRSEMNVSTLELGDSALYLCASSLGQGKDTHNEQFFGPGTRLTVL.

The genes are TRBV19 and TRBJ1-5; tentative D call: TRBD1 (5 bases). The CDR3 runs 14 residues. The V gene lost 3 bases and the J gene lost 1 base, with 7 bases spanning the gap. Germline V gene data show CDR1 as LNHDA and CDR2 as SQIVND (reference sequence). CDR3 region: CASSIHRSNQPQHF. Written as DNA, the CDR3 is TGTGCCAGTAGTATCCACAGGAGCAATCAGCCCCAGCATTTT.

The CDR3: CASSGRTGHYGYTF. The CDR3 DNA reads as TGTGCCAGTAGCGGGAGGACAGGGCACTATGGCTACACCTTC. The chain combines TRBV19 with TRBJ1-2, with 8 positions matching TRBD1. Germline values: CDR1 LNHDA, CDR2 SQIVND (reference sequence). The CDR3 has 14 amino acids. Trimming removed 6 bases from V and 3 bases from J; junction bases left unmatched: 6.

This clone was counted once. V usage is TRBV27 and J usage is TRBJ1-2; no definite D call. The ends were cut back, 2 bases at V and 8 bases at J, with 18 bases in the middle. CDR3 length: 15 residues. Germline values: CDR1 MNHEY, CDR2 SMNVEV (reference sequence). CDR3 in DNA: TGTGCCAGCAGTTTACGTAGGGCCAACCCGGGGGGCTACACCTTC. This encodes CASSLRRANPGGYTF.

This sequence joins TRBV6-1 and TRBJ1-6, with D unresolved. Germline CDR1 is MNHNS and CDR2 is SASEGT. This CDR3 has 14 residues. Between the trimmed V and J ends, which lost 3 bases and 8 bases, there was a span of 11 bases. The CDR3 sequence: CASSEGLGDSPLHF. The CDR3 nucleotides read TGTGCCAGCAGTGAGGGTTTGGGAGATTCACCCCTCCACTTT.

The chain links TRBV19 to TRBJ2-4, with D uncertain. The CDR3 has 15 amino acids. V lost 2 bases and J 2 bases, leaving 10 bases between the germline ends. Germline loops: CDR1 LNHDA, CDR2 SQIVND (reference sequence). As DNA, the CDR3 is TGTGCCAGTAGTATATGGGGTAATCCCAAAAACATTCAGTACTTC. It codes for CASSIWGNPKNIQYF.

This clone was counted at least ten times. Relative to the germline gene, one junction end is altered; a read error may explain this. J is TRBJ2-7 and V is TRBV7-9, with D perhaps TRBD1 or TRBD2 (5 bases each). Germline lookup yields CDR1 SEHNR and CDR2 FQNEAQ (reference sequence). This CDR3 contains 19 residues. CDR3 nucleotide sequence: TGTGCCAGCAGCCTAGCCCGCGGCGGGCCCACAGGAAGCTCCTACGAGCAGTACTTC. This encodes CASSLARGGPTGSSYEQYF.

DNA for the CDR3: TGTGCCATCAGTGAGTCACAGGGGGGCTACACCTTC. Residues: CAISESQGGYTF. The chain joins TRBV10-3 to TRBJ1-2; TRBD1 aligns across 7 bases. The J segment lost 8 bases and the V segment lost 0 bases, leaving 0 bases of the junction unmatched. Germline lookup yields CDR1 ENHRY and CDR2 SYGVKD. The CDR3 runs to 12 residues.

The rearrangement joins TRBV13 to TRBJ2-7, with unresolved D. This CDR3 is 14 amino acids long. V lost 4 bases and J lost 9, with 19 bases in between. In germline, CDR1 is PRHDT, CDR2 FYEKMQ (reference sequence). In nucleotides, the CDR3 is TGTGCCAGCAGCTCTCAAGTCCTGGTCTCGATGCAGTACTTC. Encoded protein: CASSSQVLVSMQYF.

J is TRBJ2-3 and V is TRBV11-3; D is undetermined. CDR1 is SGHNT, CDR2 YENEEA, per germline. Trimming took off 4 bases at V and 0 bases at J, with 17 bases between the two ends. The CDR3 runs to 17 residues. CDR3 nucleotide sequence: TGTGCCAGCAGCTCTAGGCTTCGCGAACAGAGCACAGATACGCAGTATTTT. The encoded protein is CASSSRLREQSTDTQYF. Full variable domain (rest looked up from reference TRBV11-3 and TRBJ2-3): EAGVVQSPRYKIIEKKQPVAFWCNPISGHNTLYWYLQNLGQGPELLIRYENEEAVDDSQLPKDRFSAERLKGVDSTLKIQPAELGDSAVYLCASSSRLREQSTDTQYFGPGTRLTVL.

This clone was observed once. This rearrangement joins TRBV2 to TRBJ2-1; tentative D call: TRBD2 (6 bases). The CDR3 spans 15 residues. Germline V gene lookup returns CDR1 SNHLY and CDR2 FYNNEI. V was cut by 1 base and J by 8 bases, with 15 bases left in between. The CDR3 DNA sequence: TGTGCCAGCAGTGAAGGGGGAGGCTCAGTGGATGAGCAGTTCTTC. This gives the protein CASSEGGGSVDEQFF.

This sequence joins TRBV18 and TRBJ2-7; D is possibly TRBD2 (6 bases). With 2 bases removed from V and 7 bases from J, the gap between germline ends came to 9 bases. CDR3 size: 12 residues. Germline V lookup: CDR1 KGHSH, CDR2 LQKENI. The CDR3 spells CASSPTREEQYF. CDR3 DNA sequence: TGTGCCAGCTCACCAACCCGGGAGGAGCAGTACTTC.

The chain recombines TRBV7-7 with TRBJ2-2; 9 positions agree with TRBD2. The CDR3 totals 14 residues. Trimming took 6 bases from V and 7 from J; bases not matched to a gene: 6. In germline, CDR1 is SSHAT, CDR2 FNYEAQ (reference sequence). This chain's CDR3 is CASRGSGSNGELFF. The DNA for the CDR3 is TGTGCCAGCAGGGGTAGCGGGAGCAACGGGGAGCTGTTTTTT.

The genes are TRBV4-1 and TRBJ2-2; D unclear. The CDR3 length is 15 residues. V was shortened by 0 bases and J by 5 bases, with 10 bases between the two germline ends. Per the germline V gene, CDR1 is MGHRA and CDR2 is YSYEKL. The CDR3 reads CASSQELWVTGELFF. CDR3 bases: TGCGCCAGCAGCCAAGAGTTATGGGTTACCGGGGAGCTGTTTTTT.

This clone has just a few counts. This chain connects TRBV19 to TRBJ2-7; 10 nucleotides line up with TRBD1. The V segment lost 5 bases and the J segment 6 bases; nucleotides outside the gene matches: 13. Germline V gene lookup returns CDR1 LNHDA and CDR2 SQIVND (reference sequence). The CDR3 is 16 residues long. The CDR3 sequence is CASSPHPGQGFREQYF. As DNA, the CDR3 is TGTGCCAGTAGTCCCCATCCGGGACAGGGGTTCCGCGAGCAGTACTTC.

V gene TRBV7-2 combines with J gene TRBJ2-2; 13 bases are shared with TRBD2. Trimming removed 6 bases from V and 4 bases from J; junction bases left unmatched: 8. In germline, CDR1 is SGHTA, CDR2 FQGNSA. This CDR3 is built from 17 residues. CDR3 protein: CASSQTSGRPATGELFF. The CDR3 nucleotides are TGTGCCAGCAGTCAGACTAGCGGGAGGCCTGCCACCGGGGAGCTGTTTTTT.

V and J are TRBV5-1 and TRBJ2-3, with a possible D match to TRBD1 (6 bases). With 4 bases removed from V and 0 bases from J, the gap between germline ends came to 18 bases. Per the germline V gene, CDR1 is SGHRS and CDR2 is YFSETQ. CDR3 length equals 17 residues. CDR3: CASSSLSGVGSTDTQYF. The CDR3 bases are TGCGCCAGCAGCAGTCTTTCAGGGGTCGGTAGCACAGATACGCAGTATTTT.